This is a list of T cell receptor beta chains from one sample in a study of T-cell memory formation after mild COVID-19. TCRdb reanalysed the 5' RACE reads using MiXCR and keeps one entry per CDR3 protein. The sample lists around 300,000 distinct CDR3 sequences; more than 15% were seen once. The specimen was PBMCs or a T cell subset sorted from them (not recorded which). Receptor source: a man aged 18 to 35 who had mild COVID-19 (a few samples of this study predate the infection). Cell type and time point are not known. The CDR3 runs from the conserved cysteine through the conserved F or W. The order of the fields is J gene, V gene, D gene, clone size, CDR3 DNA, CDR3 protein. D genes are given only for firm matches. Size tells how often a clone was seen (once, few, many) or the class of an expanded clone, and some rows leave it out.

TRBJ2-5 | TRBV4-1 | TRBD1 | - | TGCGCCAGCAGCCCGAGACAGGGCCTGGGGGAGACCCAGTACTTC | CASSPRQGLGETQYF
TRBJ1-1 | TRBV30 | TRBD1 | few | TGTGCCTGGAGTGCCCCGGGACAGGGGGTTTGGACTGAAGCTTTCTTT | CAWSAPGQGVWTEAFF
TRBJ2-7 | TRBV6-2/TRBV6-3 | TRBD1 | - | TGTGCCAGCAGTCCGCACCAGGACAGGGGGCGGCTTTACGAGCAGTACTTC | CASSPHQDRGRLYEQYF
TRBJ1-1 | TRBV5-1 | - | few | TGCGCCAGCAGCTTGGGACAGAACGTGAACACTGAAGCTTTCTTT | CASSLGQNVNTEAFF
TRBJ2-3 | TRBV20-1 | - | - | TGCAGTGCTAGGGGTCCGAACACAGATACGCAGTATTTT | CSARGPNTDTQYF
TRBJ2-3 | TRBV29-1 | - | many | TGCAGCGGATTACAGGGAACGCAGTATTTT | CSGLQGTQYF
TRBJ1-1 | TRBV7-6 | - | few | TGTGCCAGCAGCTTAGGGGAGGGTTGGAACACTGAAGCTTTCTTT | CASSLGEGWNTEAFF
TRBJ2-4 | TRBV7-2 | - | few | TGTGCCAGCAGCGGGGGGTTAGCCAAAAACATTCAGTACTTC | CASSGGLAKNIQYF
TRBJ1-4 | TRBV7-9 | - | - | TGTGCCAGCAGCTCCATTCAGGAAAAACTGTTTTTT | CASSSIQEKLFF
TRBJ1-5 | TRBV3-1 | - | many | TGTGCCAGCAGCCAGGCACCATTCGGATATCAGCCCCAGCATTTT | CASSQAPFGYQPQHF
TRBJ2-5 | TRBV5-1 | - | few | TGCGCCAGCACCCCCCAGGGGAGGAGAGAGACCCAGTACTTC | CASTPQGRRETQYF
TRBJ2-2 | TRBV5-5 | - | - | TGTGCCAGCAGCTTGTGGGGGTACACCGGGGAGCTGTTTTTT | CASSLWGYTGELFF
TRBJ2-1 | TRBV21-1 | - | - | TGTGCCAGCTTTGTCCCGGCTAGCGGGGGGGATGAGCAGTTCTTC | CASFVPASGGDEQFF
TRBJ2-1 | TRBV6-2/TRBV6-3 | - | few | TGTGCCAGGGGGAAGGCGAGGTTCTTC | CARGKARFF
TRBJ1-5 | TRBV29-1 | TRBD1 | few | TGCAGCGCGACAGGGGGCCGGAATCAGCCCCAGCATTTT | CSATGGRNQPQHF
TRBJ1-1 | TRBV5-1 | - | - | TGCGCCAGCAGGGGGGCTGAGAACACTGAAGCTTTCTTT | CASRGAENTEAFF
TRBJ1-1 | TRBV11-1 | - | few | TGTGCCAGCAGCTTAGCCCGACGGGGGGGGACGAACACTGAAGCTTTCTTT | CASSLARRGGTNTEAFF
TRBJ2-5 | TRBV7-7 | - | few | TGTGCTAGCAGTTCACAGGGTGTGGGGGAGACCCAGTACTTC | CASSSQGVGETQYF
TRBJ1-4 | TRBV5-4 | - | - | TGTGCCAGCAGCTTTACGGGGTCAAACGAAAAACTGTTTTTT | CASSFTGSNEKLFF
TRBJ1-6 | TRBV20-1 | TRBD1 | few | TGCAGTGCTAGGACAGGGGGAAATTCACCCCTCCACTTT | CSARTGGNSPLHF
TRBJ2-5 | TRBV30 | - | few | TGTGCCTGGGAGATCAGCGGAACCCAGTACTTC | CAWEISGTQYF
TRBJ2-7 | TRBV18 | - | - | TGTGCCAGCTCACCCGACGTCGGCCCCTACGAGCAGTACTTC | CASSPDVGPYEQYF
TRBJ1-3 | TRBV2 | - | - | TGTGCCAGCAGTTCTAAGCTCTCTGGAAACACCATATATTTT | CASSSKLSGNTIYF
TRBJ2-6 | TRBV4-2 | TRBD1 | few | TGTGCCAGCAGCCAAGGCCGGGACAGCCTCTCTGGGGCCAACGTCCTGACTTTC | CASSQGRDSLSGANVLTF
TRBJ2-2 | TRBV4-1 | TRBD1 | few | TGCGCCAGCAATCCCAGGGACAGGGGCCCCGGGGAGCTGTTTTTT | CASNPRDRGPGELFF
TRBJ2-3 | TRBV2 | - | - | TGTGCCAGCACCGGACCGGGGGTGGATACGCAGTATTTT | CASTGPGVDTQYF
TRBJ2-7 | TRBV5-1 | TRBD1 | - | TGCGCCAGCAGCTTGGGCGCAGGGGGCGCGTATGAGCAGTACTTC | CASSLGAGGAYEQYF
TRBJ2-1 | TRBV4-1 | - | - | TGCGCCAGCAGCCCAGGGTCTATATACAATGAGCAGTTCTTC | CASSPGSIYNEQFF
TRBJ2-1 | TRBV5-1 | - | - | TGCGCCAGCAGCGAGAACAGGGAACAGCAGTTCTTC | CASSENREQQFF
TRBJ1-1 | TRBV18 | - | few | TGTGCCAGCTCCCCGCAGACGAACACTGAAGCTTTCTTT | CASSPQTNTEAFF
TRBJ1-5 | TRBV5-5 | - | once | TGTGCCAGTCAGGGTTATAGCAATCAGCCCCAGCATTTT | CASQGYSNQPQHF
TRBJ1-6 | TRBV18 | - | - | TGTGCCAGCTCACCTACCGCCTATAATTCACCCCTCCACTTT | CASSPTAYNSPLHF
TRBJ2-3 | TRBV19 | - | - | TGTGCCAGTAGTATGGCGGGGCCTGGTACAGATACGCAGTATTTT | CASSMAGPGTDTQYF